This TCR beta chain was retrieved from a study of shared clonotypes between healthy human individuals (dated by TCRdb to 2018 to 2021). With regard to the full study: A few men and a couple of women, aged 18 to 49 years, made up the cohort. Between about 0.85 and 9.5 billion PBMCs per donor were obtained by leukapheresis. For each donor, three plates each were used for CD4 naive and CD4 memory, two plates were used for CD8 naive, and one plate was used for CD8 memory. To estimate repertoire size and how much clonotype sharing occurs between individuals, the study deeply sequenced the blood TCR repertoires of five healthy adults. To increase sequencing depth and limit assay-specific biases, different laboratories used diverse techniques to prepare libraries and sequence TCR repertoires. Findings and caveats that apply to the study as a whole: Incomplete sequencing was indicated by rarefaction of sorted-subset datasets, despite the large sequencing depth. Clonotypes shared by all four sorted-subset donors showed higher generation probabilities than non-shared clonotypes. Naive subsets generally had larger estimated clonotype richness than memory subsets did. Sharing across a few donors was observed for around 5% of naive CD4, about 4% of naive CD8, 2% to 2.5% of memory CD4, and roughly 0.4% of memory CD8 clonotypes. Pairwise subsampling led to the expectation that sequencing depth would affect the degree of clonotype sharing among donors. The small number of donors limited the genetic and exposure-history diversity represented. Sampling was restricted to blood, and TCR repertoires in tissues likely differ from the TCR repertoires found in blood.

Inclusive of the bounding cysteine and phenylalanine, the CDR3 is 18 residues long. Of all the DNA, just the CDR3 is kept, 54 bases in frame from base 1. Per the germline V gene (reference sequence), LNHDA is the CDR1 and SQIVND is the CDR2. V and J are truncated by 5 bases and 0 bases respectively, leaving an intervening sequence of 20 bases. This clone has only a few counts. No antigen is known for it. No much larger clone is present one base from it, and per-base qualities are unavailable. The donors were healthy, HIV-negative adults who had no recently reported acute infections or vaccinations. Only Caucasian adults living in Nashville, Tennessee, USA were represented among the donors. CD4+ T cells were enriched by magnetic negative selection; naive cells were then positively selected on CD45RA, and the negative fraction formed the memory subset. Blood was obtained by leukapheresis, after which PBMCs were separated by Ficoll-Histopaque density gradient centrifugation and cryopreserved in liquid nitrogen vapor phase. Analytical flow cytometry was used to check the purity and quantity of each magnetically sorted T cell population. Genomic DNA was isolated from every sorted fraction and measured by UV absorbance on a Nanodrop 2000c.

TCR CDR3 regions were amplified from genomic DNA by multiplex PCR using the deep immunoSEQ assay. Extracted genomic DNA from each cell subset was distributed evenly across all wells of several immunoSEQ 96-well plates, and each plate was treated as a replicate. For sorted subsets, around 0.2 ug of genomic DNA, equivalent to 25,000 to 35,000 T cell genomes, went into each replicate PCR. Purified libraries were measured with a Qubit 3.0 fluorometer, size-checked on a Bioanalyzer 2100, and measured again with the KAPA Library Quantification kit. Each immunoSEQ 96-well plate was sequenced on its own single-read 150-cycle Illumina NextSeq 550 flow cell. The study's own analysis went as follows. Because only junctional sequences without quality scores were contained in the immunoSEQ output, filtering matching that applied to full-length reads could not be performed. To assign V/J genes and CDR3, sequences were annotated using PyIR, a Python wrapper for IgBLAST v1.9, with IMGT germline references. Any read was removed if the V/J assignment was weak (E-value above 1e-6), the CDR3 was missing, or the read contained stop codons, out-of-frame junctions, or ambiguous translated residues. V3J clonotypes were defined by identical inferred V gene, J gene, and CDR3 amino acid sequence. The percentage overlap between two repertoires was calculated by dividing the number of shared unique clonotypes by the size of the smaller repertoire. RTK rarefaction, the Chao1 estimator, and Recon v2.1 estimates of unobserved clonotypes were used to assess repertoire richness. For all TCRbeta clonotypes obtained by the gDNA method from several donors, generation probabilities were computed with OLGA. Not all clones reach the TCRdb copy of this immuneACCESS table, which keeps in-frame sequences only. Checked studies attribute under half of the gap to unresolved V genes and leave the rest unexplained. That table furnishes V, J and clone size, whereas the DNA furnished D and trimming. The sample data list 950,000 to 1,100,000 clones, and approximately 70% of these were observed just once. The top ten hold about 1.5% of the sample.

The sequence is built from TRBV19 and TRBJ1-5; a tentative D match to TRBD1 spans 5 bases. The sample consisted of memory CD4+ T cells sorted from blood. Reading the label with the study, this specimen's cell subset or site is: CD45RA-negative fraction. The TCR sequence derives from a man aged 18 to 29 in good health. CDR3 sequence: CASSGDRRVGYSNQPQHF. The DNA is TGTGCCAGTAGTGGAGACAGAAGAGTGGGGTATAGCAATCAGCCCCAGCATTTT.